This T cell receptor (beta chain) originates from a study of T-cell memory formation after mild COVID-19. CDR1 and CDR2 (germline): SEHNR, FQNEAQ (reference sequence). The CDR3 extends over 17 amino acids. V was trimmed by 3 bases and J by 5 bases, leaving 22 bases between them. Via MiXCR, TCRdb re-called the 5' RACE reads, giving one row per CDR3 protein. The profile covers 450,000 to 700,000 distinct CDR3 sequences, with about 20% appearing a single time and about 11% taken by the ten largest. The sequencing input was PBMCs or a T cell subset sorted from them (not recorded which). This sequence was found in an adult woman who had mild COVID-19 (a few samples of this study predate the infection). Cell type and time point are not known. The chain employs TRBV7-9 and TRBJ2-5, with D possibly being TRBD1 (6 bases). CDR3 sequence (DNA): TGTGCCAGCAGCTTGCCCCTTTCCCGGGACACCGGGGAGACCCAGTACTTC. It specifies CASSLPLSRDTGETQYF.